Presented here are 7 T cell receptor beta chains from one specimen sequenced in a study of T cell repertoires in cytomegalovirus infection. TCRdb independently ran MiXCR on the reads; one entry per CDR3 protein. The sample holds 480,000 or so distinct CDR3 sequences, roughly 10% seen once. Input material: PBMCs. These receptors all stem from a human donor in good health (CMV status not recorded). Some clones in this sample may be carry-over from other donors' samples.

A few counts support this clonotype. V usage is TRBV14 and J usage is TRBJ2-1; D unresolved. Germline-derived CDR1 and CDR2 are SGHDN and FVKESK. Trimming stripped 1 base from V and 9 bases from J, with 10 bases between. This CDR3 contains 13 residues. DNA of the CDR3: TGTGCCAGCAGCCAAGCACCGCGGCTTGAGCAGTTCTTC. Its translation: CASSQAPRLEQFF.

This clonotype has only a few counts. Its ends do not fully match the called genes, so a read error is possible. The chain links TRBV7-7 to TRBJ2-6; 9 bases line up with TRBD1. Germline CDR1 reads SSHAT; CDR2 reads FNYEAQ (reference sequence). The CDR3 spans 19 residues. This CDR3 reads CASSSHPGQGLRGANVLTF. The CDR3 nucleotides are TGTGCTAGCAGCTCGCACCCGGGACAGGGACTAAGAGGGGCCAACGTCCTGACTTTC.

This clonotype was counted at least ten times. V is TRBV28 and J is TRBJ1-1; D possibly corresponds to TRBD1 (6 bases). The V and J ends lost 5 bases and 7 bases respectively, with 20 bases between them. The CDR3 is 15 residues long. Germline loops: CDR1 MDHEN, CDR2 SYDVKM. The CDR3 DNA is TGTGCCAGCAGTGGATTGGGCAGGGGATCGAATGAAGCTTTCTTT. Translated: CASSGLGRGSNEAFF.

The V call is TRBV7-9, the J call TRBJ2-1; TRBD2 aligns across 14 bases. Germline V lookup: CDR1 SEHNR, CDR2 FQNEAQ (reference sequence). The CDR3 spans 18 residues. Trimming removed 5 bases from V and 8 bases from J; junction bases left unmatched: 14. Written as DNA, the CDR3 is TGTGCCAGCAGCCGGGGACTAGCGGGGGATGGGGTTGACGATGAGCAGTTCTTC. It codes for CASSRGLAGDGVDDEQFF. The variable domain in full, with the rest retrieved from reference TRBV7-9 and TRBJ2-1, is DTGVSQNPRHKITKRGQNVTFRCDPISEHNRLYWYRQTLGQGPEFLTYFQNEAQLEKSRLLSDRFSAERPKGSFSTLEIQRTEQGDSAMYLCASSRGLAGDGVDDEQFFGPGTRLTVL.

V usage is TRBV28 and J usage is TRBJ2-7; no definite D call. V lost 2 bases and J lost 4, with 9 bases in between. Germline V gene lookup returns CDR1 MDHEN and CDR2 SYDVKM. The length of the CDR3 is 13 residues. The DNA for the CDR3 is TGTGCCAGCAGTTTACGTCTGGTGTACGAGCAGTACTTC. This sequence encodes CASSLRLVYEQYF.

The rearrangement joins TRBV6-1 to TRBJ2-2, with D possibly matching TRBD1 (5 bases). Trimming took 2 bases from V and 0 from J, leaving 10 bases between them. The CDR3 spans 16 residues. CDR1 MNHNS and CDR2 SASEGT come from the germline V gene. The CDR3 sequence: CASSEFRGANTGELFF. Here the CDR3 DNA reads TGTGCCAGCAGTGAATTTAGGGGTGCGAACACCGGGGAGCTGTTTTTT.

Ten or more counts support this clonotype. The chain is built from TRBV20-1 and TRBJ1-5; D might be TRBD1 (5 bases). The V gene lost 5 bases and the J gene lost 7 bases, with 21 bases spanning the gap. In germline, CDR1 is DFQATT, CDR2 SNEGSKA (reference sequence). The CDR3 is 15 residues long. The CDR3 nucleotides are TGCAGTGCTGTCGTGCGGGGCCCCCGGGACCAGCCCCAGCATTTT. It is translated as CSAVVRGPRDQPQHF.